This TCR beta chain was sequenced in a study of T cell responses to AZD1222 COVID-19 vaccine. Study background: It was second doses at about 4 or about 12 weeks that were pooled.

TCRdb's copy holds only in-frame clones and misses some; the assay was immunoSEQ multiplex PCR. The sample consists of fewer than 90,000 clones, about 90% of them appearing once. V shed 5 bases and J shed 7 bases, with 13 bases lying between them. This CDR3 is built from 13 residues. Germline lookup yields CDR1 SGHTA and CDR2 FQGTGA. The clonotype was recovered from an adult in good health. Source: peripheral blood, taken on day 0 of AZD1222 vaccination. The rearrangement uses TRBV7-3 and TRBJ2-3; perhaps TRBD2 as D (5 bases). This CDR3 is CASSRPTSNTQYF. CDR3 sequence (DNA): TGTGCCAGCAGCCGACCCACTAGTAATACGCAGTATTTT.